A few counts support the clone carrying this T cell receptor beta chain. The CDR3 spans 15 residues. Deletions cut 5 bases from V and 7 bases from J, with 17 bases between. The data were taken from a study of T-cell memory formation after mild COVID-19. TCRdb analysed the 5' RACE reads with MiXCR anew, one entry per CDR3 protein. Counted here are under 250,000 distinct CDR3 sequences, 9.5% to 10% occurring once; the ten biggest clones make up roughly 4%. This receptor was identified in a man between 18 and 35 years old who had mild COVID-19 (a few samples of this study predate the infection). Cell type and time point are not known. The V call is TRBV12-3 or TRBV12-4, the J call TRBJ1-4, with a tentative D call TRBD1 (6 bases). The source material was PBMCs or a T cell subset sorted from them (not recorded which). The CDR3 reads CASSPQGGGLEKLFF. In DNA, the CDR3 is TGTGCCAGCAGTCCACAGGGTGGGGGTCTTGAAAAACTGTTTTTT.